Presented here are 15 T cell receptor beta chains from one specimen sequenced in a study of cytomegalovirus exposure and HLA in healthy donors. In the PCR, 60 Vbeta and 13 Jbeta primers were used. TCRdb's table, derived via immunoSEQ multiplex PCR, lists solely in-frame clones and lacks some. The sample records about 120,000 clones, about 73% being singletons. The sequenced material came from PBMCs. Every receptor here comes from a woman aged 30 to 39 in good health and CMV-seropositive.

The V gene is TRBV2, the J gene TRBJ1-6; TRBD1 matches at 9 bases. Unmatched junction bases numbered 4, after V lost 6 bases and J lost 10 bases. Germline values: CDR1 SNHLY, CDR2 FYNNEI. The CDR3 loop spans 13 amino acids. CDR3 sequence: CASRSDRGSPLHF. DNA for the CDR3: TGTGCCAGCAGGTCGGACAGGGGATCACCCCTCCACTTT.

This clone was seen once. J is TRBJ1-4 and V is TRBV4-3; maybe TRBD1 (5 bases). From germline, CDR1 is LGHNA and CDR2 YSLEER. The CDR3 consists of 13 residues. V was clipped by 4 bases and J by 8 bases, with 11 bases between them. CDR3 in amino acids: CASSLGPFEKLFF. In DNA, the CDR3 is TGCGCCAGCAGCCTGGGGCCTTTCGAAAAACTGTTTTTT.

The V gene is TRBV16, the J gene TRBJ1-5; 9 bases map to TRBD1. Germline CDR1 KGHSY, CDR2 FQNENV. With V trimmed by 2 bases and J by 1 base, 3 bases remained unmatched. This CDR3 comprises 16 residues. The CDR3 sequence: CASSQPDRGSNQPQHF. CDR3 nucleotide sequence: TGTGCCAGCAGCCAACCAGACAGGGGGAGCAATCAGCCCCAGCATTTT. The complete variable domain, with remaining parts taken from reference TRBV16 and TRBJ1-5, reads GEEVAQTPKHLVRGEGQKAKLYCAPIKGHSYVFWYQQVLKNEFKFLISFQNENVFDETGMPKERFSAKCLPNSPCSLEIQATKLEDSAVYFCASSQPDRGSNQPQHFGDGTRLSIL.

The rearrangement links TRBV19 to TRBJ2-5; the match to TRBD2 covers 12 bases. The DNA matches TRBJ2-7 better at its end, which makes the J call doubtful. The CDR3 is 14 amino acids. Germline-derived CDR1 and CDR2 are LNHDA and SQIVND (reference sequence). CDR3 sequence (DNA): TGTGCCAGTAGCAAACTAGCGGGGGGATACGAGCAGTACTTC. Translated: CASSKLAGGYEQYF.

This rearrangement joins TRBV9 to TRBJ1-2; TRBD1 aligns across 8 bases. This CDR3 is built from 15 residues. Germline CDR1 is SGDLS and CDR2 is YYNGEE. V lost 1 base, J lost 7 bases, and 9 bases stayed unmatched. The DNA for the CDR3 is TGTGCCAGCAGCGTACGGGGGACAGGCTTGGGTGGCTACACCTTC. Its protein product is CASSVRGTGLGGYTF.

The chain joins TRBV7-2 to TRBJ2-5, with D possibly matching TRBD1 (7 bases). Trimming stripped 1 base from V and 1 base from J, with 13 bases between. CDR1 and CDR2 from the germline V gene are SGHTA and FQGNSA. CDR3 length: 16 amino acids. The CDR3 sequence is CASSLVGRGVQETQYF. CDR3 nucleotide sequence: TGTGCCAGCAGCTTAGTGGGCAGGGGGGTCCAAGAGACCCAGTACTTC.

This rearrangement joins TRBV2 to TRBJ2-1, with 9 bases lining up with TRBD1. V trimming: 6 bases; J trimming: 4 bases; junction bases outside the gene matches: 7. Germline CDR1 is SNHLY and CDR2 is FYNNEI. The CDR3 extends over 15 amino acids. CDR3: CASSLSGTGYNEQFF. DNA for the CDR3: TGTGCCAGCAGCCTAAGCGGGACAGGGTACAATGAGCAGTTCTTC.

The V gene is TRBV7-2, the J gene TRBJ1-1; 9 nucleotides align to TRBD1. V was pared by 1 base and J by 4 bases, with 10 bases of the junction left unmatched. Germline assignment: CDR1 SGHTA and CDR2 FQGNSA. The length of the CDR3 is 17 residues. The CDR3 region has the DNA TGTGCCAGCAGCTTAGGGGGACAGGGCCGCGGGGGCACTGAAGCTTTCTTT. Translating it yields CASSLGGQGRGGTEAFF.

This clone came up a few times. The V gene is TRBV5-6, the J gene TRBJ2-3; 8 bases line up with TRBD1. This CDR3 spans 14 amino acids. Germline values: CDR1 SGHDT, CDR2 YYEEEE. Trimming at V came to 8 bases and at J to 2 bases, leaving 7 bases not matched to a gene. The CDR3 DNA sequence: TGTGCCAGTTCCCGGACAGGGATCACAGATACGCAGTATTTT. It translates to CASSRTGITDTQYF.

This chain connects TRBV6-1 to TRBJ1-1; 11 bases line up with TRBD1. The trim removed 4 bases at V and 6 bases at J, leaving 7 bases unmatched. Germline CDR1 is MNHNS and CDR2 is SASEGT. The CDR3 sequence is 15 residues long. The CDR3 bases are TGTGCCAGCAGTGCTGGGACAGGGGGTTCCCCTGAAGCTTTCTTT. Amino acids: CASSAGTGGSPEAFF.

The rearrangement uses TRBV7-9 and TRBJ1-4; no clear D. The CDR3 is made up of 15 amino acids. In germline, CDR1 is SEHNR, CDR2 FQNEAQ (reference sequence). V lost 3 bases and J lost 0, with 8 bases in between. The CDR3 here is CASSFPSSTNEKLFF. The CDR3 DNA sequence: TGTGCCAGCAGCTTCCCCAGTTCAACTAATGAAAAACTGTTTTTT.

This clone came up once. The chain is built from TRBV28 and TRBJ2-7; 11 nucleotides align to TRBD1. The CDR3 runs 14 residues. Germline CDR1 is MDHEN and CDR2 is SYDVKM. V lost 5 bases and J lost 3; bases outside the gene matches: 3. For the CDR3, the DNA is TGTGCCAGCAGTCCGGGGACAGGGGGCTACGAGCAGTACTTC. It specifies CASSPGTGGYEQYF.

As regards this clone: At one boundary the junction diverges from the germline segment, which might be a read error. This chain connects TRBV9 to TRBJ1-3; D remains ambiguous. Per germline, CDR1 SGDLS and CDR2 YYNGEE. This CDR3 spans 13 amino acids. The CDR3 nucleotides are TGTGCCAGCAGCGCCCCTTCTGAAAACACCATATGTTTT. Amino acids: CASSAPSENTICF.

The rearrangement joins TRBV28 to TRBJ1-6; 7 bases align to TRBD1. Trimming removed 5 bases from V and 0 bases from J; junction bases left unmatched: 16. CDR1 and CDR2 (germline): MDHEN, SYDVKM. The CDR3 runs to 20 residues. The CDR3 is CASSLYAGTELDSYNSPLHF. Here the CDR3 DNA reads TGTGCCAGCAGTCTTTATGCGGGGACAGAATTAGACTCCTATAATTCACCCCTCCACTTT.

This clone has only a few counts. This chain joins TRBV2 and TRBJ2-5; 12 bases map to TRBD2. J lost 4 bases, V lost 11 bases, and 8 bases had no gene match. The germline V gene has CDR1 SNHLY and CDR2 FYNNEI. This CDR3 is built from 14 residues. This CDR3 is CASTTSGGRETQYF. For the CDR3, the DNA is TGTGCCTCGACGACTAGCGGGGGACGAGAGACCCAGTACTTC. Combining the CDR3 with reference TRBV2 and TRBJ2-5 gives the whole variable domain EPEVTQTPSHQVTQMGQEVILRCVPISNHLYFYWYRQILGQKVEFLVSFYNNEISEKSEIFDDQFSVERPDGSNFTLKIRSTKLEDSAMYFCASTTSGGRETQYFGPGTRLLVL.